This T cell receptor (beta chain) appears in the sequencing data of a study of cytomegalovirus exposure and HLA in healthy donors (dated by TCRdb to about 2017). Regarding the complete study: An earlier analysis of approximately 590 of the donors reported 250 to 350 Gb of sequence data and around 110 million unique TCR beta sequences from 150 million to 200 million T cells. To predict cytomegalovirus infection status, the study brought together high-throughput TCR immunosequencing, statistical association of individual TCRs with disease status, and machine learning. Roughly 290 gigabases of sequencing data and 91 million or so unique TCR sequences made up an early release that covered approximately 620 HLA-typed donors. Class I and class II HLA loci were covered by the typing at four-digit resolution. The later analysis used no new phenotypic data to find candidate immune exposures, relying instead on TCR beta sequences and their occurrence across donors. Typing coverage differed by locus: A, B, C, DRB1 and DQB1 were typed in roughly 620-630 donors, DQA1 in 500 to 550, DPA1 in approximately 610, and DPB1 in roughly 450. In a later genetic analysis, genome-wide SNP genotypes for about 60% of the 666 donors were used, and that subset was treated as a discovery cohort. Donor age, sex, ethnicity and CMV serostatus were compiled alongside the repertoire data. To decide whether each TCR beta V gene segment behaved as functional or pseudogenic, an earlier analysis of over 500 of the donors relied on high-throughput TCR beta sequencing. The genetic ancestry cluster associated with self-reported Caucasian donors included about four fifths of the 398 genotyped donors. Besides the first cohort of 550 to 750 subjects, a separate validation cohort made up of roughly 130 different subjects was used. The T cell repertoires of about 700 subjects were profiled by immunosequencing and related to cytomegalovirus serostatus. Across some 400 genotyped donors of the cohort, an average of roughly 250,000 unique TCR beta nucleotide sequences per donor were sequenced, and approximately 17% of those sequences were non-productive. All discovery cohort repertoires had been generated on a single sequencing platform. The study was designed to test whether signatures of past pathogen exposure could be identified by cataloging public T cell receptors. Several DR-DQ haplotypes were treated as single units for association and clustering because of strong linkage in the cohort. To study patterns of TCR occurrence, a later analysis re-analyzed previously published TCR beta repertoires from 550 to 800 donors and added high-resolution HLA genotyping.

Libraries came from the immunoSEQ multiplex PCR assay. A mixture of 60 forward primers for TCR Vbeta segments and 13 reverse primers for TCR Jbeta segments was used in the multiplex PCR. A multiplex PCR assay on genomic DNA amplified the CDR3 region of rearranged TCR beta genes. The amplified TCR beta libraries were sequenced on the Illumina HiSeq System as 87-base-pair reads. Processing in the source paper ran as follows. A later analysis tallied roughly 76 million unique TCR beta chains across the 650 to 750 repertoires, and some 10 million of those chains were shared by two or more donors. Raw reads were error-corrected and collapsed into unique sequences by a nearest-neighbor algorithm in which closely related sequences were merged to remove PCR and sequencing errors. Alignment of CDR3 sequences to IMGT reference sequences was used to assign V, D and J gene segments. For a sequence to be retained, a match of at least six nucleotides was required to both a V gene segment and a J gene segment. Rearrangements were called productive when the CDR3 lacked stop codons and stayed in frame with V and J; all others were non-productive. Following IMGT convention, CDR3 was defined as the stretch from the second conserved V-encoded cysteine up to the conserved J-encoded phenylalanine. The earlier analysis of 500 to 750 of the donors excluded any sequence lacking an unambiguous match to a single V gene segment. An earlier analysis of some 500 of the donors classified V segments as functional when productive rearrangements were above 56.7% and as segregating when the standard deviation between donors was above 5%. To diagnose cytomegalovirus status from the catalog of TCR beta chain sequences, a statistical classification framework was built. In a later analysis, TCR nucleotide sequences were compared against IMGT/GENE-DB human TR gene sequences so that V and J genes could be assigned. A later analysis assigned CDR3 sequences and most-parsimonious VDJ recombination scenarios with the TCRdist pipeline. In a later analysis, each TCR beta chain was defined by its CDR3 amino acid sequence together with its V-gene family, and reads lacking a unique V-gene family were excluded. To address suspected cross-contamination and a sequencing artifact, a later analysis removed approximately 590 highly shared, low-generation-probability nucleotide sequences. In a later analysis, a clonal expansion index for each public chain was calculated from normalized within-repertoire ranks of inferred template counts. Generation probabilities in a later analysis came from a VDJ recombination model fitted to out-of-frame rearrangements, and those results were checked against IGoR. A later analysis scored TCR-TCR, TCR-HLA and TCR-CMV co-occurrence with hypergeometric tests, applying a repertoire-size bias correction to TCR pairs. False discovery rates were estimated in a later analysis by permuting HLA or CMV assignments 20 times. In a later analysis, co-occurring TCRs were grouped using DBSCAN, and TCRdist sequence similarity was added for clustering within HLA-allele-positive subsets. Co-occurrence clustering excluded repertoires with fewer than 30,000 or more than 120,000 public chains, plus five with anomalous nucleotide sharing. TCRdb carries this immuneACCESS record with in-frame sequences only. Its versions omit some clonotypes, under half of them owing to an unresolved V gene in the studies checked, with the rest unexplained. V and J calls and clone size are copied from that table; D and trimming were computed from the DNA. This sample gives roughly 120,000 clones in total; 80% of them show up just once. The leading ten clones occupy roughly 3% of the sample.

Study-wide findings and limitations: Assigning TCR associations to individual alleles was difficult when HLA alleles, especially DR and DQ, strongly co-occurred. A later genetic analysis reported fewer N-insertions in productive TCRs among donors in an Asian-associated ancestry cluster than the roughly 700-donor mean. Most TCR sequences were observed very rarely across donors, whereas some public TCRs were present in many individuals. In vitro tests confirmed that a few of the cytomegalovirus-associated TCR beta chains recognize cytomegalovirus antigens. The classifier was reported to diagnose cytomegalovirus status with high specificity and sensitivity in both the original cohort and the validation cohort. The sequencing pipeline was judged likely to have produced a cluster of highly shared sequence variants as a technical artifact. A later analysis found that HLA-associated TCR beta chains were more clonally expanded and had lower generation probabilities than equally common non-associated chains. In an earlier analysis of more than 500 of the donors, most TCR beta V segments appeared in productive rearrangements about 87% or about 30% of the time, broadly matching IMGT annotations. The earlier analysis of almost 600 of the donors excluded roughly 17 rarely observed V segments, including chromosome 9 orphons, because counts were too low. Specific HLA alleles were associated with 18,000 or so TCR beta sequences at a false discovery rate of 0.05 in a later analysis. In this cohort, only TCR beta chains were sequenced, and detectable features were limited by the absence of alpha or paired-chain data. Sequencing depth was assumed to be roughly uniform across donors in the presence/absence analyses, though that assumption may not hold. In the study, 164 TCR beta chains were listed as associated with cytomegalovirus. Several of the top co-occurrence clusters appeared to be linked to parvovirus B19, influenza, CMV and Epstein-Barr virus, according to a later analysis. A further reported finding was that TCR beta sequences accurately predicted the HLA-A and HLA-B alleles for most subjects in the first cohort. In a later analysis, most CMV-associated TCR beta chains were found to appear HLA-restricted, with HLA associations seemingly driven largely by CMV exposure. V-gene and J-gene trimming of TCR beta chains was associated with a missense DCLRE1C variant in a later genetic analysis, and the association was replicated in an independent cohort. According to a later analysis, TCR association rates differed among HLA loci, with DRB1 alleles showing the most associated TCRs and HLA-C alleles showing the fewest. It was suggested by the authors that the approach could potentially be generalized to other disease states and immunological phenotypes. The only immune exposure information available for the cohort was CMV serostatus. Because HLA typing was unavailable for some donors at each locus, only the typed subset was used in association tests. Because the 87-base-pair reads could not distinguish some IMGT-functional V segments, including TRBV6-2 and TRBV6-3, those segments were excluded. Linkage disequilibrium might explain the correlated functional status among segregating V segments, but an unknown experimental factor could not be excluded.

Taken from the germline V gene, the CDR1 and CDR2 loops are SGHTA and FQGNSA. Measured from the cysteine to the phenylalanine, the CDR3 is 14 residues long. Only the CDR3 DNA is retained, 42 bases long and in frame from the first base. Relative to germline, V is 5 bases shorter and J is 4 bases shorter, with 14 bases between their ends. The cohort comprised some 700 healthy bone marrow donors. Cohort members were all nominally healthy when sampled, although unrecorded immune exposures were likely present. The donor was CMV seronegative and belonged to the group of 352 seronegative cohort members. Each donor provided a peripheral blood sample, and peripheral blood mononuclear cells were used for TCR beta sequencing. Genomic DNA was extracted from the blood cell samples with the Qiagen DNeasy Blood Extraction Kit. To note about this clone: What antigen it recognizes has not been identified. The record has no base qualities; no much larger clone is one base away.

Recombination joined TRBV7-2 with TRBJ1-2; no D gene is confidently identified. The sample comprised PBMCs. This clonotype was obtained from a male donor in good health and CMV-seronegative. In nucleotides, the sequence is TGTGCCAGCAGCAGACCCGGGTACCTCTATGGCTACACCTTC. This yields the protein CASSRPGYLYGYTF.